Reported below is one TCR beta chain. TCRdb's table, derived via immunoSEQ multiplex PCR, lists solely in-frame clones and lacks some. The sample has about 120,000 clones; around 80% are singletons. This sample is drawn from a study of blood T cell repertoires in COVID-19. Study overall: Material from acute and convalescent COVID-19 was sourced from the United States, Italy and Spain. Sources were T cells, B-cell-depleted T cells, or PBMCs; the material itself was cDNA or gDNA.

The CDR3 length is 13 residues. The ends lost 7 bases at V and 3 bases at J; junction bases unmatched: 3. CDR1 and CDR2 from the germline V gene are MDHEN and SYDVKM. The source of this sequence is a man between 65 and 85 years old with active or convalescent COVID-19. V is TRBV28 and J is TRBJ2-7; 10 bases agree with TRBD2. The sample consisted of peripheral blood. CDR3 region: CASKASGSYEQYF. DNA of the CDR3: TGTGCCAGCAAGGCTAGCGGGAGCTACGAGCAGTACTTC. Together with reference TRBV28 and TRBJ2-7, the CDR3 gives the full variable domain: DVKVTQSSRYLVKRTGEKVFLECVQDMDHENMFWYRQDPGLGLRLIYFSYDVKMKEKGDIPEGYSVSREKKERFSLILESASTNQTSMYLCASKASGSYEQYFGPGTRLTVT.